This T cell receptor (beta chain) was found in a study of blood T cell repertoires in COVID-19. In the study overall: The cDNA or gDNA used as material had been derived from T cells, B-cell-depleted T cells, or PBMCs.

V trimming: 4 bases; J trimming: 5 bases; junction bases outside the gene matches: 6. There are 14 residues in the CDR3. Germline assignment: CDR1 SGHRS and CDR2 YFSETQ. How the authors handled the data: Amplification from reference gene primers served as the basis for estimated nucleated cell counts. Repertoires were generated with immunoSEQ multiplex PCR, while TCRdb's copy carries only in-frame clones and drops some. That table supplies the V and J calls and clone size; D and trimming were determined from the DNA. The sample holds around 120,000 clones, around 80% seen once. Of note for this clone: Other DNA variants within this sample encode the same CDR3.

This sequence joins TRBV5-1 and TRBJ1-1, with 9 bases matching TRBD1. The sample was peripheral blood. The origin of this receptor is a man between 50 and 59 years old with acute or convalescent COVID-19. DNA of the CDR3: TGCGCCAGCAGCCTGGGACAGGGACGAACTGAAGCTTTCTTT. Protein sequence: CASSLGQGRTEAFF.